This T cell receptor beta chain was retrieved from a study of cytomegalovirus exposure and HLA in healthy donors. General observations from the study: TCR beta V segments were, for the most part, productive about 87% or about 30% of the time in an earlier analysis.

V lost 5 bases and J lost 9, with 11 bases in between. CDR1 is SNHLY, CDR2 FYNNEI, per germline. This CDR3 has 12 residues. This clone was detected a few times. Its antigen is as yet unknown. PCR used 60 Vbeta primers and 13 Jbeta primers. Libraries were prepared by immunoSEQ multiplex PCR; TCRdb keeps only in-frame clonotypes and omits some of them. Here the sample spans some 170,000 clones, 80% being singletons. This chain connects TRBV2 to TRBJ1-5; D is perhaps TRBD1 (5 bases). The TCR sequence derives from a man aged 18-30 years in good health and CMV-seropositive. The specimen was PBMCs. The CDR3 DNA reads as TGTGCCAGCAGTAGTGGGGGGGGGCCCCAGCATTTT. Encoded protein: CASSSGGGPQHF.